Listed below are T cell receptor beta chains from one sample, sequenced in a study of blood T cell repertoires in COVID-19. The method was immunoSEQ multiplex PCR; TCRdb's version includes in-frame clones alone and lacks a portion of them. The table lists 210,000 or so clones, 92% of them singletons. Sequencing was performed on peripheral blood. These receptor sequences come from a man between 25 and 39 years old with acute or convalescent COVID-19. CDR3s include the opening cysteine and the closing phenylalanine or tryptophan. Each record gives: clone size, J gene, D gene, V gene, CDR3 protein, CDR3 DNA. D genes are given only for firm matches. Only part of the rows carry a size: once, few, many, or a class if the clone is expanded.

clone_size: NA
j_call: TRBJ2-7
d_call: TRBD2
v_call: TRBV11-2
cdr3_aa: CASSPIAGPYEQYF
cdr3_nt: TGTGCCAGCAGCCCCATAGCGGGCCCCTACGAGCAGTACTTC

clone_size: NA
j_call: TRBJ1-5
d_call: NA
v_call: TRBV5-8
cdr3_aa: CASSLGQGDQPQHF
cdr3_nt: TGTGCCAGCAGCTTGGGCCAGGGCGATCAGCCCCAGCATTTT

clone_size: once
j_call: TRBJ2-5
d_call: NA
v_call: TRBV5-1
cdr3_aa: CAAPWRHQGRETQYF
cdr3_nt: TGCGCCGCCCCCTGGCGACACCAGGGAAGGGAGACCCAGTACTTC

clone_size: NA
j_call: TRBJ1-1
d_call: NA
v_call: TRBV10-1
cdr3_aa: CASSDSPFNTEAFF
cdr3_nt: TGCGCCAGCAGTGATTCCCCTTTTAACACTGAAGCTTTCTTT

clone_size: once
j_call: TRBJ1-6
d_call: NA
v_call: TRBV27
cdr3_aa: CASNLGGLSSPLHF
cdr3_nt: TGTGCCAGCAACCTGGGGGGGCTCTCCTCACCCCTCCACTTT

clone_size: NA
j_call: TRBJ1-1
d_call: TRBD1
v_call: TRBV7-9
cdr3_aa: CASSSGQGVPEAFF
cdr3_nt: TGTGCCAGCAGTTCCGGACAGGGGGTCCCTGAAGCTTTCTTT

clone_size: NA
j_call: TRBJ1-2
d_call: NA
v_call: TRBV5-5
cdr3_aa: CASRLEVAYGYTF
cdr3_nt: TGTGCCAGCAGACTGGAGGTGGCCTATGGCTACACCTTC

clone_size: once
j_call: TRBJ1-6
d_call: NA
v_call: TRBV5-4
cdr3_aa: CASSAVVTGRFNSPLHF
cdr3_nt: TGTGCCAGCAGCGCGGTGGTAACAGGTCGTTTTAATTCACCCCTCCACTTT

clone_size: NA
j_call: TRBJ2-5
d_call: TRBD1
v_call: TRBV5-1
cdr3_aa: CASSLLTGGSETQYF
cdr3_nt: TGCGCCAGCAGCTTATTGACAGGGGGCAGCGAGACCCAGTACTTC

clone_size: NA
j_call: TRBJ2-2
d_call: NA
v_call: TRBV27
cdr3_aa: CASSLAQVAGELFF
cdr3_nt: TGTGCCAGCAGTTTAGCCCAGGTCGCCGGGGAGCTGTTTTTT

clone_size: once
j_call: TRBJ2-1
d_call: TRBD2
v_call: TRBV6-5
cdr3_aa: CATRTSGKNEQFF
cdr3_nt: TGTGCCACCCGGACTAGCGGGAAGAATGAGCAGTTCTTC

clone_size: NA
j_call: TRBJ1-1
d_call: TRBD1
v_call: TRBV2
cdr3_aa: CASIFGFRDRAGNTEAFF
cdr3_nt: TGTGCCAGCATCTTCGGTTTCCGGGACAGGGCAGGAAACACTGAAGCTTTCTTT

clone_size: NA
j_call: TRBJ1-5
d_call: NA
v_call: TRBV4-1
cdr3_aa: CASSQVEDSNQPQHF
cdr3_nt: TGCGCCAGCAGCCAAGTTGAGGACAGTAATCAGCCCCAGCATTTT

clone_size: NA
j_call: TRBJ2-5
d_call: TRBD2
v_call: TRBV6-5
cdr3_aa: CASSSISGGAQETQYF
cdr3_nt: TGTGCCAGCAGTTCTATTAGCGGGGGGGCTCAAGAGACCCAGTACTTC

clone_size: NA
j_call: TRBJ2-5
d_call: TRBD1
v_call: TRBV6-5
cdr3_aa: CASSLSGQGIQETQYF
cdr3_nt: TGTGCCAGCAGTTTAAGTGGACAGGGAATTCAAGAGACCCAGTACTTC

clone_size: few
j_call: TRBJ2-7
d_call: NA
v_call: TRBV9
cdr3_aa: CASSRGRGTYEQYF
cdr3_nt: TGTGCCAGCAGCAGGGGGCGCGGGACCTACGAGCAGTACTTC

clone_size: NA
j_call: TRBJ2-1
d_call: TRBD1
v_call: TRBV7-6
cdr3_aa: CASSLTQGTSEQFF
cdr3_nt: TGTGCCAGCAGCTTAACACAGGGGACAAGTGAGCAGTTCTTC